Listed below are T cell receptor beta chains from one sample, sequenced in a study of T cell responses to AZD1222 COVID-19 vaccine. Generated by immunoSEQ multiplex PCR, the TCRdb table keeps only in-frame clones and is missing some. The data contain 50,000 to 65,000 clones, roughly 89% of them singletons. The starting material was peripheral blood, obtained on day 0 of AZD1222 vaccination. These receptor sequences come from an adult in good health. Both conserved end residues are part of each CDR3. A D gene is named only where the DNA matches it firmly. The size entry is marked missing in some rows and otherwise reads once, few, many or a size class.

CDR3 protein,CDR3 DNA,V gene,D gene,clone size,J gene
CATRGQGHTEAFF,TGCGCCACCAGGGGACAGGGGCACACTGAAGCTTTCTTT,TRBV5-1,TRBD1,-,TRBJ1-1
CASSSLRTQYF,TGTGCCAGCAGCTCCCTACGAACCCAGTACTTC,TRBV7-3,-,-,TRBJ2-5
CASSLLAGGGNEQFF,TGTGCCAGCAGCCTACTAGCGGGGGGAGGGAATGAGCAGTTCTTC,TRBV11-2,TRBD2,-,TRBJ2-1
CAWSSGLDQPQHF,TGTGCCTGGTCTTCGGGGCTTGATCAGCCCCAGCATTTT,TRBV30,-,once,TRBJ1-5
CASTNTGTGNSPLHF,TGCGCCAGCACAAATACCGGGACAGGGAATTCACCCCTCCACTTT,TRBV10-2,TRBD1,-,TRBJ1-6
CASSKVGQGIDNEQFF,-,TRBV21-1,-,once,TRBJ2-1
CASTIRRGETQYF,TGTGCCAGCACCATTAGAAGGGGAGAGACCCAGTACTTC,TRBV7-8,-,-,TRBJ2-5
CASSPGGSYGYTF,TGTGCCAGCAGCCCAGGGGGGAGCTATGGCTACACCTTC,TRBV5-8,TRBD1,-,TRBJ1-2
CAWRRAGNFRNTIYF,TGTGCCTGGAGGCGGGCAGGGAATTTTAGAAACACCATATATTTT,TRBV30,-,-,TRBJ1-3
CASSLALGARGYTF,TGCGCCAGCAGCTTGGCCCTGGGGGCGCGGGGCTACACCTTC,TRBV5-1,-,-,TRBJ1-2
CASSLGGLGYTF,TGTGCCAGCAGTTTAGGTGGGCTTGGCTACACCTTC,TRBV12-3/TRBV12-4,-,-,TRBJ1-2
CACRREGNQPQHF,TGTGCCTGCAGGAGAGAGGGCAATCAGCCCCAGCATTTT,TRBV2,-,-,TRBJ1-5
CASGPGRHKLSGNTIYF,TGTGCCAGCGGGCCTGGGAGACATAAACTCTCTGGAAACACCATATATTTT,TRBV21-1,-,-,TRBJ1-3
CASSPRVATQGEAFF,TGTGCCAGCAGCCCCCGGGTGGCAACACAGGGTGAAGCTTTCTTT,TRBV7-8,-,once,TRBJ1-1
CASSQFTGSRSSPLHF,TGTGCCAGCAGCCAATTTACCGGGAGTCGAAGTTCACCCCTCCACTTT,TRBV14,-,few,TRBJ1-6
CASSEGGVTRYGYTF,TGTGCCAGCAGTGAAGGGGGTGTAACTCGCTATGGCTACACCTTC,TRBV2,-,-,TRBJ1-2
CASSSRQANYGYTF,TGTGCCAGCAGCTCCCGACAGGCAAACTATGGCTACACCTTC,TRBV7-8,-,-,TRBJ1-2
CASSIKARTETQYF,TGCGCCAGCAGCATCAAGGCGCGGACAGAGACCCAGTACTTC,TRBV5-1,-,-,TRBJ2-5
CASSPGGREQFF,TGCGCCAGCAGTCCCGGGGGACGTGAGCAGTTCTTC,TRBV10-2,-,-,TRBJ2-1
CASSLGGTTEKLFF,TGTGCCAGCAGCTTGGGAGGGACCACAGAAAAACTGTTTTTT,TRBV7-9,-,-,TRBJ1-4
CASSPTHGAGPQETQYF,TGTGCCAGCTCACCCACCCACGGGGCGGGACCCCAAGAGACCCAGTACTTC,TRBV18,-,-,TRBJ2-5
CASSVQGSYGYTF,TGTGCCAGCAGTGTACAGGGTAGCTATGGCTACACCTTC,TRBV2,-,-,TRBJ1-2
CASSHTTGLAFF,TGTGCCAGCAGCCACACCACAGGGCTAGCTTTCTTT,TRBV3-1/TRBV3-2,-,-,TRBJ1-1
CASSLGQNQPQHF,TGTGCCAGCAGCTTGGGACAGAATCAGCCCCAGCATTTT,TRBV7-2,TRBD1,-,TRBJ1-5
CASSYPPGGSGGNEQFF,TGTGCCAGCAGTTACCCCCCCGGGGGGAGCGGGGGCAATGAGCAGTTCTTC,TRBV6-2/TRBV6-3,TRBD2,-,TRBJ2-1
CASSPRTSRNRGTYEQYF,TGTGCCAGCTCACCGAGGACTAGCCGAAACCGAGGGACCTACGAGCAGTACTTC,TRBV18,TRBD2,-,TRBJ2-7
CASRKVGKDGNQPQHF,TGTGCCAGCAGGAAGGTCGGGAAGGATGGCAATCAGCCCCAGCATTTT,TRBV2,-,-,TRBJ1-5